These T cell receptor beta chains were read from a single sample in a study of blood T cell repertoires in COVID-19. Clones were read by immunoSEQ multiplex PCR, and TCRdb kept only the in-frame ones, dropping some. The sample yields roughly 250,000 clones, 84% seen once. Sequencing was performed on peripheral blood. Source of these receptors: a person between 65 and 79 years old with COVID-19, enrolled during active disease. The CDR3 runs from the conserved cysteine through the conserved F or W. The D gene is left open where the match is weak. Size is omitted from some rows. Given values are once, few, many or a class for expanded clones.

CDR3 protein,CDR3 DNA,J gene,CDR3 length,D gene,V gene,clone size
CASSFQGLAGGYEQFF,TGTGCCAGCAGTTTCCAGGGACTAGCGGGTGGCTATGAGCAGTTCTTC,TRBJ2-1,16,TRBD2,TRBV27,.
CASSIDDRGLGYTF,TGTGCCAGTAGTATAGATGACAGGGGGCTTGGCTACACCTTC,TRBJ1-2,14,TRBD1,TRBV19,few
CASSEGTGIYGYTF,TGCGCCAGCAGTGAGGGGACAGGGATCTATGGCTACACCTTC,TRBJ1-2,14,TRBD1,TRBV10-2,.
CASSEQGADTEAFF,TGTGCCAGCAGCGAACAGGGGGCGGACACTGAAGCTTTCTTT,TRBJ1-1,14,TRBD1,TRBV7-2,.
CSARAGQPQHF,TGCAGTGCTAGAGCGGGGCAGCCCCAGCATTTT,TRBJ1-5,11,.,TRBV20-1,.
CASLSQRQALYGYTF,TGTGCCAGTCTTTCCCAAAGACAGGCCCTCTATGGCTACACCTTC,TRBJ1-2,15,.,TRBV6-6,.
CASSPPRAPNTEAFF,TGTGCCAGCTCACCACCCAGGGCCCCGAACACTGAAGCTTTCTTT,TRBJ1-1,15,.,TRBV18,.
CASSYRQESTDTQYF,TGTGCCAGTAGTTACCGACAGGAATCCACAGATACGCAGTATTTT,TRBJ2-3,15,.,TRBV19,.
CASSAPSNNPSGREQYF,TGTGCCAGCAGCGCTCCGTCGAATAACCCGTCAGGGCGGGAGCAGTACTTC,TRBJ2-7,17,.,TRBV9,.
CASSLSGNEKLFF,TGTGCCAGCAGTTTATCAGGGAATGAAAAACTGTTTTTT,TRBJ1-4,13,.,TRBV28,.
CASSQDSRAYEQYF,TGCGCCAGCAGCCAAGATTCCAGGGCCTACGAGCAGTACTTC,TRBJ2-7,14,.,TRBV4-3,.
CASSPPASGGTDTQYF,TGTGCCAGCAGCCCCCCAGCTAGCGGGGGCACAGATACGCAGTATTTT,TRBJ2-3,16,TRBD2,TRBV7-2,.
CASSFMTGELFF,TGTGCCAGCAGCTTTATGACCGGGGAGCTGTTTTTT,TRBJ2-2,12,.,TRBV5-8,.
CASSQPTSGRASYEQYF,TGCGCCAGCAGCCAACCGACCAGCGGGAGGGCCTCCTACGAGCAGTACTTC,TRBJ2-7,17,TRBD2,TRBV4-1,.
CASSPQNRDEQYF,TGTGCCAGCAGCCCTCAAAACAGGGACGAGCAGTACTTC,TRBJ2-7,13,.,TRBV3-1/TRBV3-2,.
CASSRGGGMDEQFF,TGTGCCAGCAGCCGAGGGGGAGGGATGGATGAGCAGTTCTTC,TRBJ2-1,14,.,TRBV6-5,.
CASSLVLAGGREQFF,TGTGCCAGCAGCTTAGTGCTAGCGGGGGGCCGGGAGCAGTTCTTC,TRBJ2-1,15,TRBD2,TRBV7-2,.
CASSSFAGGLHNEQFF,TGTGCCAGCAGCTCCTTTGCGGGAGGGCTACACAATGAGCAGTTCTTC,TRBJ2-1,16,TRBD2,TRBV11-2,.
CASSPLGQLTSMGGYTF,TGTGCCAGCAGCCCCTTAGGACAGTTAACCTCAATGGGGGGCTACACCTTC,TRBJ1-2,17,.,TRBV3-1/TRBV3-2,.
CASSEVLGGEETQYF,TGCGCCAGCAGTGAGGTGCTCGGGGGGGAAGAGACCCAGTACTTC,TRBJ2-5,15,TRBD2,TRBV10-2,.
CASSSGVFPGGYTF,TGTGCCAGCAGTTCCGGGGTGTTCCCGGGCGGCTACACCTTC,TRBJ1-2,14,.,TRBV27,.
CASSLPTVNETQYF,TGCGCCAGCAGCCTACCCACAGTGAACGAGACCCAGTACTTC,TRBJ2-5,14,.,TRBV4-1,.
CATRQGWNSYNEQFF,TGTGCCACTCGACAGGGGTGGAATTCGTACAATGAGCAGTTCTTC,TRBJ2-1,15,TRBD1,TRBV28,.
CASSPTMGGQANQPQHF,TGTGCCAGCTCACCCACTATGGGCGGGCAGGCCAATCAGCCCCAGCATTTT,TRBJ1-5,17,.,TRBV18,once
CASSYRSWAGGTTGELFF,TGTGCCAGTAGTTACCGATCATGGGCGGGGGGTACAACCGGGGAGCTGTTTTTT,TRBJ2-2,18,TRBD2,TRBV19,.
CASSSDVRGEQFF,TGTGCCAGCAGCTCAGATGTGCGAGGTGAGCAGTTCTTC,TRBJ2-1,13,.,TRBV7-3,.
CASSTRPTGNNQPQHF,TGTGCCAGTAGTACGCGACCGACAGGGAACAATCAGCCCCAGCATTTT,TRBJ1-5,16,TRBD1,TRBV19,.
CASSFPGEQYF,TGTGCCAGCAGCTTTCCCGGCGAGCAGTACTTC,TRBJ2-7,11,.,TRBV11-2,.